The clone carrying this T cell receptor beta chain is a singleton in its sample. What it binds is unknown. The table came from immunoSEQ multiplex PCR; TCRdb's copy has only in-frame clones and leaves some out. The table includes about 130,000 clones, 88% detected once. This record comes from a study of T cell responses to AZD1222 COVID-19 vaccine. Notes on the study in general: Receipt of two AZD1222 doses was followed by a rise in Spike-specific TCR breadth and depth. Researchers took repertoire samples only after the peak T cell response had come.

This clonotype originated in an adult who received the AZD1222 COVID-19 vaccine. Sequencing was performed on peripheral blood, taken 28 days after the second AZD1222 dose.

CDR3 loop: CASNAGGEAFF. The CDR3 DNA sequence: TGTGCCAGTAACGCCGGAGGTGAAGCTTTCTTT. V and J are TRBV19 and TRBJ1-1; no clear D gene. V lost 7 bases, J lost 7 bases, and 10 bases lay in between. Per germline, CDR1 LNHDA and CDR2 SQIVND (reference sequence). The CDR3 length is 11 residues. Looking up the rest from reference TRBV19 and TRBJ1-1 gives the full variable domain: DGGITQSPKYLFRKEGQNVTLSCEQNLNHDAMYWYRQDPGQGLRLIYYSQIVNDFQKGDIAEGYSVSREKKESFPLTVTSAQKNPTAFYLCASNAGGEAFFGQGTRLTVV.